Shown below are 9 T cell receptor beta chains from a single sample sequenced in a study of brain T cells in children with intractable seizures. Profiling relied on immunoSEQ multiplex PCR, and the TCRdb table lists in-frame clones only, not all of them. The data show around 9,000 clones, with roughly 65% seen just once and about 17% held by the top ten. The sequenced cases were selected for having the highest brain T cell transcript signatures. This sample comprised resected brain tissue, obtained at surgery. The receptors originated from a girl aged 2-15 years with tuberous sclerosis and intractable seizures.

This clone has a handful of counts. The chain links TRBV5-6 to TRBJ2-5; no clear D. V lost 4 bases and J lost 5, with 9 bases in between. Germline V gene data show CDR1 as SGHDT and CDR2 as YYEEEE. CDR3 length: 12 amino acids. As DNA, the CDR3 is TGTGCCAGCAGCATGCCTGCCGAGACCCAGTACTTC. Its protein product is CASSMPAETQYF.

The chain has TRBV2 and TRBJ1-1, with D possibly matching TRBD1 (5 bases). This CDR3 has 14 residues. The V end lost 11 bases, the J end lost 1 base, and 17 bases lay between the germline ends. Per germline, CDR1 SNHLY and CDR2 FYNNEI. The CDR3 loop is CAGDVEPENTEAFF. The CDR3, as DNA: TGTGCCGGGGACGTTGAACCGGAGAACACTGAAGCTTTCTTT.

This sequence joins TRBV25-1 and TRBJ2-5, with TRBD2 identical over 11 bases. This CDR3 spans 15 amino acids. Germline V gene data show CDR1 as MGHDK and CDR2 as SYGVNS. V dropped 3 bases and J dropped 4; count of bases not matched to a gene: 4. The CDR3 spells CASSDSGTSGETQYF. CDR3 sequence (DNA): TGTGCCAGCAGTGATTCCGGGACTAGCGGAGAGACCCAGTACTTC.

This clone was counted only a few times. The chain is built from TRBV6-6 and TRBJ2-7; D unresolved. V was pared by 6 bases and J by 7 bases, with 10 bases between. CDR3 length: 11 amino acids. Germline V gene sequence: CDR1 MNHNY, CDR2 SVGAGI (reference sequence). CDR3 protein: CASSSYWEQYF. CDR3 nucleotides: TGTGCCAGCAGCTCCTACTGGGAGCAGTACTTC.

For this clone: At one of its ends the junction is not consistent with the germline gene, which may arise from a read error. The sample carries other DNA sequences with the same CDR3. The genes are TRBV5-1 and TRBJ2-6; D might be TRBD1 or TRBD2, each matching 5 bases. The CDR3 runs 16 residues. Germline V CDR1 and CDR2: SGHRS, YFSETQ. CDR3 sequence (DNA): TGCGCCAGCAGCTTGGGGGGGAGCTCTGGGGCCAACGTCCTAACTTTC. Protein sequence: CASSLGGSSGANVLTF.

The chain combines TRBV5-1 with TRBJ2-7; D assignment may be TRBD1 or TRBD2 (5 bases each). The germline V and J ends were trimmed by 0 bases and 2 bases, with 12 bases remaining between them. CDR1 is SGHRS, CDR2 YFSETQ, per germline. This CDR3 is built from 15 residues. The CDR3 here is CASSLEPGRTYEQYF. DNA of the CDR3: TGCGCCAGCAGCTTGGAGCCGGGACGGACCTACGAGCAGTACTTC.

For the CDR3, the DNA is TGTGCCAGCAGCCTTTCCGGGACTAGCAAAACAGATACGCAGTATTTT. Translation: CASSLSGTSKTDTQYF. This sequence joins TRBV3-1 (or the pseudogene TRBV3-2) and TRBJ2-3; 9 bases line up with TRBD2. Per the germline V gene, CDR1 is LGHDT and CDR2 is YNNKEL (reference sequence). Unmatched junction bases numbered 8, after V lost 4 bases and J lost 3 bases. The CDR3 has 16 amino acids.

The rearrangement links TRBV7-9 to TRBJ2-3, with D possibly matching TRBD2 (5 bases). Trimming left V 5 bases short and J 4 bases short, with 13 bases between. Germline V lookup: CDR1 SEHNR, CDR2 FQNEAQ (reference sequence). This CDR3 spans 14 amino acids. CDR3 residues: CASSPRGKADTQYF. CDR3 DNA sequence: TGTGCCAGCAGCCCCCGGGGTAAAGCAGATACGCAGTATTTT.

The chain employs TRBV30 and TRBJ2-3; possible D gene TRBD1, 8 bases. Germline V gene lookup returns CDR1 GTSNPN and CDR2 SVGIG (reference sequence). The CDR3 is 16 amino acids. Trimming removed 2 bases from V and 6 bases from J, with 21 bases in between. In DNA, the CDR3 is TGTGCCTGGAGTTACCTAAACAGGGGGGGGGAGGATACGCAGTATTTT. Amino acid sequence: CAWSYLNRGGEDTQYF. Variable domain in full (rest from reference TRBV30 and TRBJ2-3): SQTIHQWPATLVQPVGSPLSLECTVEGTSNPNLYWYRQAAGRGLQLLFYSVGIGQISSEVPQNLSASRPQDRQFILSSKKLLLSDSGFYLCAWSYLNRGGEDTQYFGPGTRLTVL.